One T cell receptor (beta chain) is described in this entry. Followed over time, Seattle patients had been enrolled while infection was active. Trimming removed 6 bases from V and 4 bases from J; junction bases left unmatched: 5. Germline assignment: CDR1 ENHRY and CDR2 SYGVKD. CDR3 length equals 13 residues. The sample comes from a study of blood T cell repertoires in COVID-19. Looking at the study overall: T cells, B-cell-depleted T cells, or PBMCs provided the cDNA or gDNA that served as material.

Original processing methods: Estimation of nucleated cell counts was performed using reference gene primer amplification. Sequencing used immunoSEQ multiplex PCR; TCRdb keeps in-frame clones, though not all of them. V and J calls plus clone size are reproduced from that table; the DNA served to infer D and trimming. The sample shows about 200,000 clones, approximately 80% of them seen only once. Sequenced sample: peripheral blood. The chain carries TRBV10-3 and TRBJ2-5; 7 bases are shared with TRBD1. This sequence originates from a man between 60 and 75 years old with COVID-19, enrolled during active disease. The CDR3 spells CAIRSGDRETQYF. The DNA for the CDR3 is TGTGCCATCAGATCCGGGGACAGAGAGACCCAGTACTTC.